These 25 T cell receptor beta chains were all obtained from the same sample, sequenced in a study of blood T cell repertoires in COVID-19. Libraries were prepared by immunoSEQ multiplex PCR; TCRdb keeps only in-frame clonotypes and omits some of them. The table includes 45,000 to 65,000 clones, roughly 89% detected once. What was sequenced was peripheral blood. The receptors stem from a man of 80 years or more with active or convalescent COVID-19.

The chain's CDR3 is CASSMGQVTFNEQFF. Written as DNA, the CDR3 is TGCGCCAGCAGCATGGGACAGGTCACCTTCAATGAGCAGTTCTTC. The gene calls are TRBV5-1 and TRBJ2-1; 8 nucleotides line up with TRBD1. V lost 4 bases to trimming and J lost 6 bases; unmatched junction nucleotides: 9. This CDR3 comprises 15 residues. Germline-derived CDR1 and CDR2 are SGHRS and YFSETQ.

The chain couples TRBV7-3 to TRBJ1-1, with 7 bases lining up with TRBD1. Germline CDR1 reads SGHTA; CDR2 reads FQGTGA. J lost 1 base, V lost 5 bases, and 4 bases had no gene match. The CDR3 has 14 residues. As DNA, the CDR3 is TGTGCCAGCAGCATTGGGACAGCGAACACTGAAGCTTTCTTT. Its protein product is CASSIGTANTEAFF.

The rearrangement joins TRBV6-5 to TRBJ2-7; D gene uncertain. Germline V gene sequence: CDR1 MNHEY, CDR2 SVGAGI. V lost 0 bases to trimming and J lost 3 bases, with 12 bases between them. The CDR3 covers 15 residues. The CDR3 loop reads CASSYSATTGYEQYF. CDR3 DNA sequence: TGTGCCAGCAGTTACTCTGCTACAACGGGCTACGAGCAGTACTTC.

This chain links TRBV10-1 with TRBJ2-1; 7 positions match TRBD2. With V trimmed by 2 bases and J by 5 bases, 18 bases remained unmatched. Germline CDR1 and CDR2: WNHNN and SYGVQD (reference sequence). CDR3 length equals 19 residues. CDR3: CASSEIWVTSGTTHNEQFF. The CDR3 DNA reads TGCGCCAGCAGTGAGATATGGGTAACATCCGGGACTACCCACAATGAGCAGTTCTTC.

This CDR3 reads CASSLGLSSGNTIYF. For the CDR3, the DNA is TGCGCCAGCAGCTTGGGCCTAAGCTCTGGAAACACCATATATTTT. The V and J genes are TRBV5-1 and TRBJ1-3; D unclear. The CDR3 consists of 15 residues. CDR1 is SGHRS, CDR2 YFSETQ, per germline. V was cut by 0 bases and J by 0 bases, with 7 bases left in between.

About this clone: Other DNA variants within this sample encode the same CDR3. The chain uses TRBV18 and TRBJ1-4; 8 bases align to TRBD1. J was trimmed by 5 bases and V by 2 bases; bases with no gene match: 1. Germline lookup yields CDR1 KGHSH and CDR2 LQKENI. This CDR3 has 14 residues. Here the CDR3 DNA reads TGTGCCAGCTCACCAACAGGGGGAAATGAAAAACTGTTTTTT. As protein: CASSPTGGNEKLFF.

V and J are TRBV15 and TRBJ1-5; D may be TRBD1 (5 bases). This CDR3 is built from 16 residues. Germline CDR1 is LNHNV and CDR2 is YYDKDF (reference sequence). Trimming shortened V by 6 bases and J by 5 bases, and 20 bases separated the two germline ends. CDR3 coding DNA: TGTGCCACCAGTCCCCTGGCAGGGTACCTAGATCAGCCCCAGCATTTT. It translates to CATSPLAGYLDQPQHF.

The chain recombines TRBV6-5 with TRBJ2-3; 7 nucleotides match TRBD1. Germline lookup yields CDR1 MNHEY and CDR2 SVGAGI. The CDR3 has 14 residues. The V segment lost 3 bases and the J segment 8 bases; nucleotides outside the gene matches: 8. CDR3: CASSYSQGVSTQYF. CDR3 DNA sequence: TGTGCCAGCAGTTATAGCCAGGGGGTCAGTACGCAGTATTTT.

The chain joins TRBV27 to TRBJ1-4; a possible D gene is TRBD1 (5 bases). CDR1 is MNHEY, CDR2 SMNVEV, per germline (reference sequence). This CDR3 is 16 amino acids long. Trimming cost V 5 bases and J 7 bases, with 20 bases left between them. The CDR3 here is CASSTHGAGRSEKLFF. In nucleotides, the CDR3 is TGTGCCAGCAGTACTCACGGGGCAGGGAGGAGTGAAAAACTGTTTTTT.

The chain recombines TRBV15 with TRBJ1-4; the D gene is possibly TRBD1 (6 bases). Trimming cost V 7 bases and J 0 bases, with 9 bases left between them. CDR3 length: 14 residues. Germline CDR1 is LNHNV and CDR2 is YYDKDF (reference sequence). The CDR3 sequence is CATTPGATNEKLFF. DNA of the CDR3: TGTGCCACCACCCCAGGGGCAACTAATGAAAAACTGTTTTTT.

There are a few counts of this clone. The rearrangement links TRBV5-1 to TRBJ1-1; TRBD1 matches at 8 bases. Unmatched junction bases numbered 7, after V lost 4 bases and J lost 2 bases. CDR3 size: 15 residues. Germline V gene data show CDR1 as SGHRS and CDR2 as YFSETQ. This chain's CDR3 is CASSPSGTGNTEAFF. CDR3 in DNA: TGCGCCAGCAGCCCGAGTGGGACAGGAAACACTGAAGCTTTCTTT.

This rearrangement joins TRBV29-1 to TRBJ2-3; the D gene is possibly TRBD1 (5 bases). Germline assignment: CDR1 SQVTM and CDR2 ANQGSEA. V was cut by 3 bases and J by 7 bases, with 11 bases left in between. The CDR3 consists of 12 residues. The CDR3 reads CSVEIGDNTQYF. DNA of the CDR3: TGCAGCGTTGAGATAGGGGATAATACGCAGTATTTT.

This clone occurred once. The chain carries TRBV5-6 and TRBJ2-1, with 10 bases lining up with TRBD2. With 4 bases clipped from V and 3 bases from J, the junction kept 4 bases outside the gene matches. CDR1 is SGHDT, CDR2 YYEEEE, per germline. The length of the CDR3 is 15 residues. Here the CDR3 reads CASSGLADNYNEQFF. In DNA, the CDR3 is TGTGCCAGCAGCGGACTAGCGGACAACTACAATGAGCAGTTCTTC.

This chain links TRBV30 with TRBJ2-7; D is perhaps TRBD2 (7 bases). CDR3 length equals 13 residues. CDR1 is GTSNPN, CDR2 SVGIG, per germline (reference sequence). In DNA, the CDR3 is TGTGCTGGGGGGGGCAGGAGCTCCTACGAGCAGTACTTC. Amino acids: CAGGGRSSYEQYF.

This chain joins TRBV7-9 and TRBJ2-5, with a tentative D call TRBD1 (6 bases). V was cut by 0 bases and J by 4 bases, with 18 bases left in between. From germline, CDR1 is SEHNR and CDR2 FQNEAQ (reference sequence). This CDR3 spans 17 amino acids. CDR3 region: CASSLAGQGNIGETQYF. For the CDR3, the DNA is TGTGCCAGCAGCTTAGCGGGGCAGGGGAACATTGGAGAGACCCAGTACTTC.

The V and J genes are TRBV12-3 or TRBV12-4 and TRBJ2-7, with D perhaps matching TRBD1 (6 bases). The germline V and J ends were trimmed by 10 bases and 6 bases, with 19 bases remaining between them. The CDR3 runs to 13 residues. The CDR3 nucleotides are TGTGCCACTGCACCCAGGGGTACGGGCGAGCAGTACTTC. Translation gives CATAPRGTGEQYF.

V usage is TRBV4-1 and J usage is TRBJ2-5; the D gene is possibly TRBD2 (6 bases). Trimming took 1 base from V and 5 from J, leaving 11 bases between them. CDR1 MGHRA and CDR2 YSYEKL come from the germline V gene. The CDR3 runs to 14 residues. The CDR3 nucleotides are TGCGCCAGCAGCCAAGGCCCGGGGGACGAGACCCAGTACTTC. Its translation is CASSQGPGDETQYF.

V gene TRBV7-6 combines with J gene TRBJ1-1, with a tentative D call TRBD1 (6 bases). Trimming took off 2 bases at V and 4 bases at J, with 20 bases between the two ends. Germline CDR1 reads SGHVS; CDR2 reads FNYEAQ. The CDR3 covers 17 residues. The CDR3 nucleotides read TGTGCCAGCAGCTTACGCCAGGGGTCTGGAGTGACCACTGAAGCTTTCTTT. Encoded protein: CASSLRQGSGVTTEAFF.

The chain carries TRBV19 and TRBJ1-2; perhaps TRBD1 as D (5 bases). This CDR3 has 12 residues. Trimming pared 10 bases from V and 6 bases from J, leaving 15 bases between. CDR1 is LNHDA, CDR2 SQIVND, per germline (reference sequence). CDR3 sequence: CATSNRFHGYTF. The CDR3 nucleotides read TGTGCCACCTCAAACAGGTTCCATGGCTACACCTTC.

This chain uses TRBV27 with TRBJ1-5, with a tentative D call TRBD1 (6 bases). Looked up from germline, CDR1 is MNHEY and CDR2 is SMNVEV (reference sequence). The CDR3 loop spans 15 amino acids. Trimming pared 3 bases from V and 4 bases from J, leaving 13 bases between. The CDR3 DNA reads TGTGCCAGCAGTTTCAACAGGGTTGGTAATCAGCCCCAGCATTTT. This translates into CASSFNRVGNQPQHF.

This chain uses TRBV2 with TRBJ2-7; 7 bases are a match to TRBD1. Germline values: CDR1 SNHLY, CDR2 FYNNEI. The junction had 5 bases not matched to a gene; V was cut back by 4 bases and J by 2 bases. The CDR3 is 14 residues long. CDR3 DNA sequence: TGTGCCAGCAGTGCGAGACAGGGACCCTACGAGCAGTACTTC. It translates to CASSARQGPYEQYF.

This chain connects TRBV2 to TRBJ1-2; TRBD1 might be the D (6 bases). Germline assignment: CDR1 SNHLY and CDR2 FYNNEI. The CDR3 loop spans 14 amino acids. Trimming pared 5 bases from V and 2 bases from J, leaving 12 bases between. As DNA, the CDR3 is TGTGCCAGCAGTATCGGGACACCGAACTATGGCTACACCTTC. Its translation is CASSIGTPNYGYTF.

The rearrangement joins TRBV10-3 to TRBJ1-3; TRBD1 matches 8 bases. The CDR3 is made up of 16 amino acids. The trim removed 6 bases at V and 0 bases at J, leaving 7 bases unmatched. CDR1 and CDR2 from the germline V gene are ENHRY and SYGVKD. CDR3 in DNA: TGTGCCATCAGCTCCGGGACAGGAAGCTCTGGAAACACCATATATTTT. Translation gives CAISSGTGSSGNTIYF.

The rearrangement joins TRBV19 to TRBJ2-7; 9 bases fit TRBD1. V dropped 5 bases and J dropped 3; count of bases not matched to a gene: 8. Germline V gene lookup returns CDR1 LNHDA and CDR2 SQIVND (reference sequence). The length of the CDR3 is 15 residues. This CDR3 reads CASSFAGTGNYEQYF. For the CDR3, the DNA is TGTGCCAGTAGTTTCGCCGGGACAGGGAACTACGAGCAGTACTTC.

The V and J genes are TRBV5-1 and TRBJ1-1, with 7 bases identical to TRBD1. This CDR3 is built from 14 residues. Germline V lookup: CDR1 SGHRS, CDR2 YFSETQ. The V and J ends lost 2 bases and 1 base, in that order; junction bases with no gene match: 2. For the CDR3, the DNA is TGCGCCAGCAGCTTTGAGGGGGCGAACACTGAAGCTTTCTTT. Its protein is CASSFEGANTEAFF.